This T cell receptor (beta chain) came from a study of T cell responses to AZD1222 COVID-19 vaccine. V lost 2 bases and J lost 2, with 15 bases in between. Germline loops: CDR1 MGHRA, CDR2 YSYEKL. The CDR3 is 17 amino acids. Study conclusions and caveats: Reportedly, close to half of spike-specific TCRs are directed against unmutated variant regions. Donors in the cohort were predominantly white British and more often female, and clonal diversity was possibly underestimated. Only after the peak T cell response were repertoires sampled. Dominant CD4 TCR responses targeted spike regions 160-218 and 743-854.

The table lists this clone with a few counts. What it recognizes is unknown. Data came from immunoSEQ multiplex PCR; TCRdb stores just in-frame clones and leaves some out. The data show 120,000 or so clones, approximately 90% seen once. The clonotype was recovered from an adult in good health. Sequenced material: peripheral blood, taken on day 0 of AZD1222 vaccination. The gene calls are TRBV4-1 and TRBJ2-2; D gene ambiguous. CDR3 amino acids: CASSQPAKAANTGELFF. The CDR3, as DNA: TGCGCCAGCAGCCAACCGGCCAAGGCCGCTAACACCGGGGAGCTGTTTTTT.